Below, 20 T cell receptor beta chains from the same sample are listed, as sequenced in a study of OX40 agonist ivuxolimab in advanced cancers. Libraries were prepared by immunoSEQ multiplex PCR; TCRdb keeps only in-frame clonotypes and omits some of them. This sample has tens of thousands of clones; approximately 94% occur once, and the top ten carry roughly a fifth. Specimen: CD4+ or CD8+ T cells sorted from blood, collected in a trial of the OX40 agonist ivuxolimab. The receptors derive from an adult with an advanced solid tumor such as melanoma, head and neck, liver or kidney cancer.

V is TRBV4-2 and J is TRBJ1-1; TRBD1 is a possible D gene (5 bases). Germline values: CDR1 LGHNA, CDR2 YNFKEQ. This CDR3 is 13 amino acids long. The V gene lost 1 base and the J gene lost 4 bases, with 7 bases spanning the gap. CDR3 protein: CASSQAGPTEAFF. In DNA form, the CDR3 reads TGTGCCAGCAGCCAAGCAGGGCCCACTGAAGCTTTCTTT.

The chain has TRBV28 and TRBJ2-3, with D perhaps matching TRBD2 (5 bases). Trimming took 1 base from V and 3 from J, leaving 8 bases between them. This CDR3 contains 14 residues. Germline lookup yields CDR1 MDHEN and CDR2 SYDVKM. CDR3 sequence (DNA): TGTGCCAGCAGTTTATTAGCGCGAACAGATACGCAGTATTTT. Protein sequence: CASSLLARTDTQYF.

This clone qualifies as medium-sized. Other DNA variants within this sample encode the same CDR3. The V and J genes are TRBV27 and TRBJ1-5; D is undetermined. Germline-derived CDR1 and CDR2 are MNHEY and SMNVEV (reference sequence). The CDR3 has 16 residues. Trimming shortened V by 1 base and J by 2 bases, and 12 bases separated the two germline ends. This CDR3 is CASSLLPPGGNQPQHF. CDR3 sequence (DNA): TGTGCCAGCAGTTTATTGCCACCGGGAGGCAATCAGCCCCAGCATTTT.

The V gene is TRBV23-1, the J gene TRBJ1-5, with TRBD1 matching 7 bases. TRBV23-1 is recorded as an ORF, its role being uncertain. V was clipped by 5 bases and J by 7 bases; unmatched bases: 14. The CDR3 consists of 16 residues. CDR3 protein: CASSYIEGATGQPQHF. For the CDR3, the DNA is TGCGCCAGCAGTTATATTGAGGGGGCGACGGGCCAGCCCCAGCATTTT.

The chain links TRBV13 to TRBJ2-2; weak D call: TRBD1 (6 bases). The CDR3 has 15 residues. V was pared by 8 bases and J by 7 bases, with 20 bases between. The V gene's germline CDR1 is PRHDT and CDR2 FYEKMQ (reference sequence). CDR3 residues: CASGAAGESNGELFF. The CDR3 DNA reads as TGTGCCAGCGGGGCAGCAGGGGAATCAAACGGGGAGCTGTTTTTT.

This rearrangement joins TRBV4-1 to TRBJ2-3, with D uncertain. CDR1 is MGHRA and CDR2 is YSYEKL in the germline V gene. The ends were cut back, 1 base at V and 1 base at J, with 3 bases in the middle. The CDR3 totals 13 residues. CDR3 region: CASSQGRTDTQYF. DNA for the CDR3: TGCGCCAGCAGCCAAGGACGCACAGATACGCAGTATTTT.

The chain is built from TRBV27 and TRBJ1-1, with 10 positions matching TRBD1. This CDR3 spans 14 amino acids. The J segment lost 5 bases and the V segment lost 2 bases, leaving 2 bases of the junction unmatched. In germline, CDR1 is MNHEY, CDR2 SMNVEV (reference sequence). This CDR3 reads CASSLGTGVTEAFF. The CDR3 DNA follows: TGTGCCAGCAGTTTAGGGACAGGGGTAACTGAAGCTTTCTTT.

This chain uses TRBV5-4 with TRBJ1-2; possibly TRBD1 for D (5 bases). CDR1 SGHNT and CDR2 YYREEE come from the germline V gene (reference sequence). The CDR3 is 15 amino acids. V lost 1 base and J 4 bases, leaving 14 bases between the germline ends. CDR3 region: CASSLLSGPTYGYTF. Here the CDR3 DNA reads TGTGCCAGCAGCTTGTTGTCGGGACCCACCTATGGCTACACCTTC.

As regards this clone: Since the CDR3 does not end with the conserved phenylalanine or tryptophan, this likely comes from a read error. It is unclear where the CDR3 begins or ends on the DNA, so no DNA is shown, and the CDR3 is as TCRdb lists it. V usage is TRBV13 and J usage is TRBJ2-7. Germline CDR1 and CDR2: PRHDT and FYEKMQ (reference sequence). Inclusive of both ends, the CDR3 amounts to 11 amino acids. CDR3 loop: CASSSNLGPPP.

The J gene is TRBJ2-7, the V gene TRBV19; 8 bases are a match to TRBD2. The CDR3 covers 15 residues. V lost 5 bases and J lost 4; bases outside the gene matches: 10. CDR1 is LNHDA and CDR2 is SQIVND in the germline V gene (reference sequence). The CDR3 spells CASSSGAGGAYEQYF. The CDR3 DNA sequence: TGTGCCAGTAGTTCCGGGGCGGGGGGCGCGTACGAGCAGTACTTC.

DNA of the CDR3: TGCGCCAGCAGCCTCGGGACTAGCGGCGCCTACGAGCAGTACTTC. This codes for CASSLGTSGAYEQYF. This chain joins TRBV4-1 and TRBJ2-7; 11 bases map to TRBD2. Germline V lookup: CDR1 MGHRA, CDR2 YSYEKL. The CDR3 totals 15 residues. V shed 4 bases and J 2 bases; nucleotides not matched to a gene: 4.

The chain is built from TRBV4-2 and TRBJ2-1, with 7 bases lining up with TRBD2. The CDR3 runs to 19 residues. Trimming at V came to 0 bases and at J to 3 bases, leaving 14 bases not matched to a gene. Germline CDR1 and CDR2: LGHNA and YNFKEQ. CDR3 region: CASSQERASGHRLYNEQFF. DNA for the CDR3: TGTGCCAGCAGCCAAGAACGGGCTAGCGGTCATCGTCTCTACAATGAGCAGTTCTTC.

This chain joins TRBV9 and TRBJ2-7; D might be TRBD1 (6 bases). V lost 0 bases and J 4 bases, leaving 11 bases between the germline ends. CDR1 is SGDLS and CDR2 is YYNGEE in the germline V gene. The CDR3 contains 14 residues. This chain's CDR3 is CASSVGGQGYEQYF. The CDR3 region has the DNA TGTGCCAGCAGCGTAGGAGGGCAGGGGTACGAGCAGTACTTC.

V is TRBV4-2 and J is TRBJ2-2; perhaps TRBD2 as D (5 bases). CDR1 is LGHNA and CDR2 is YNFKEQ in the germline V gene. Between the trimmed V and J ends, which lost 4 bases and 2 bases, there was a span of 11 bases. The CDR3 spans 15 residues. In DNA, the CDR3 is TGTGCCAGCAGCCTTTCAGCGGTCAACACCGGGGAGCTGTTTTTT. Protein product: CASSLSAVNTGELFF.

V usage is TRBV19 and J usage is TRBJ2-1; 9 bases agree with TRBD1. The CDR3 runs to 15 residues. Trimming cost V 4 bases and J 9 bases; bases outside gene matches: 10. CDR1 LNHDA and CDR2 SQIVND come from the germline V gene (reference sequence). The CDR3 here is CASSTRQGDQGEQFF. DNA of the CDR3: TGTGCCAGTAGTACCCGACAGGGGGATCAAGGTGAGCAGTTCTTC.

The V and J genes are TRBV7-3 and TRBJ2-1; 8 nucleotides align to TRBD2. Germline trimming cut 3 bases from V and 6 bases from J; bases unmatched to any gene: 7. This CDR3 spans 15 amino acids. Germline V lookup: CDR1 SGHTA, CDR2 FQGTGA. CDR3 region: CASSFISGRTNEQFF. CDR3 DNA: TGTGCCAGCAGCTTTATAAGCGGGAGAACCAATGAGCAGTTCTTC.

CDR3 protein: CASSQDSFNNEQFF. In DNA, the CDR3 is TGCGCCAGCAGCCAAGATTCTTTTAATAATGAGCAGTTCTTC. The J gene is TRBJ2-1, the V gene TRBV4-1; D not resolved. This CDR3 is 14 amino acids long. Trimming left V 0 bases short and J 7 bases short, with 10 bases between. Germline CDR1 is MGHRA and CDR2 is YSYEKL.

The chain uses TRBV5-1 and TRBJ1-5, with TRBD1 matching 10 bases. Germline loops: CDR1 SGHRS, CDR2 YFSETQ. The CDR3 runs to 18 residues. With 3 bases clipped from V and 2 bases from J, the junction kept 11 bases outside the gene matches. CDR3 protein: CASSSKDRGKDGNQPQHF. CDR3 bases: TGCGCCAGCAGCTCCAAGGACAGGGGGAAAGATGGCAATCAGCCCCAGCATTTT.

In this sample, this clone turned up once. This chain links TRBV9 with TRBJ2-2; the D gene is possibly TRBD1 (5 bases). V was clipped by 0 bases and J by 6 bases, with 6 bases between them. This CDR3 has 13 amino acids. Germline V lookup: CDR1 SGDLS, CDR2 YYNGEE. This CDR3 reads CASSVGQPGELFF. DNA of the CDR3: TGTGCCAGCAGCGTAGGACAGCCCGGGGAGCTGTTTTTT.

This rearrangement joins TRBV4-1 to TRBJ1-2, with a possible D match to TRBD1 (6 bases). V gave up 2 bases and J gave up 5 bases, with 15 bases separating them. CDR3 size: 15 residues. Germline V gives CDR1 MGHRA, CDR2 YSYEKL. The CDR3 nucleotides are TGCGCCAGCAGCCAAATGGACAGCCCTGCTTATGGCTACACCTTC. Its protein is CASSQMDSPAYGYTF.